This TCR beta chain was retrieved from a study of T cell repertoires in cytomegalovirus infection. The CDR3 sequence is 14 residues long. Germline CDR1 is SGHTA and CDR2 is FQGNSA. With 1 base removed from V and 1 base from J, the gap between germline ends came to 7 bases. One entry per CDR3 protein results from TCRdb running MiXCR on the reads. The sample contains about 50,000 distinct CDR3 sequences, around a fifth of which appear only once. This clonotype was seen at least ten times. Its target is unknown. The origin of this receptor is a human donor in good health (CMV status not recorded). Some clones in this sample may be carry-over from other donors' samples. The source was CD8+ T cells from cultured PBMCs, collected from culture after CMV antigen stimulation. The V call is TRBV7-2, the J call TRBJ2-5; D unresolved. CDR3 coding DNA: TGTGCCAGCAGCTTAGTCCCACTCCAAGAGACCCAGTACTTC. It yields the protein CASSLVPLQETQYF.